Listed below are T cell receptor beta chains from one sample, sequenced in a study of glioma-infiltrating T cells after dendritic cell vaccination. Measured with immunoSEQ multiplex PCR; TCRdb has only the in-frame clones, and not every one. The sample contains 2,500 or so clones, approximately 85% of which appear only once. The sample here was tumor tissue, taken after dendritic cell vaccination. The receptors here all came from a human donor with glioblastoma. CDR3s include the opening cysteine and the closing phenylalanine or tryptophan. D genes are given only for firm matches. Rows may omit the clone size; those that give it use once, few, many or a size class.

CASSLGGVQETQYF	TGCGCCAGCAGTCTGGGGGGGGTCCAAGAGACCCAGTACTTC	TRBD2	TRBV5-1	-	TRBJ2-5
CASRGEEAEQFF	TGCGCCAGCAGGGGGGAGGAGGCTGAGCAGTTCTTC	-	TRBV5-1	-	TRBJ2-1
CASSLGQGAPSNTEAFF	TGTGCCAGCAGCTTAGGTCAGGGGGCTCCGTCGAACACTGAAGCTTTCTTT	TRBD1	TRBV11-3	-	TRBJ1-1
CASSPPGAGGSPYEQYF	TGTGCCAGCAGCCCCCCTGGAGCGGGAGGGTCCCCCTACGAGCAGTACTTC	TRBD2	TRBV9	few	TRBJ2-7
CASSLLAERTGTQYF	TGTGCCAGCAGCCTTTTAGCGGAGCGGACAGGGACCCAGTACTTC	-	TRBV9	-	TRBJ2-5
CASTRDRETYGYTF	TGTGCCAGTACCCGGGACAGGGAGACCTATGGCTACACCTTC	TRBD1	TRBV19	-	TRBJ1-2
CASSSRQDTGAFF	TGTGCCAGCAGTTCCCGACAGGACACTGGAGCTTTCTTT	-	TRBV27	-	TRBJ1-1
CASSQDSGLGSNEQFF	TGCGCCAGCAGCCAAGATAGCGGACTAGGGAGCAATGAGCAGTTCTTC	TRBD2	TRBV4-1	-	TRBJ2-1
CAQGTENYGYTF	TGTGCCCAGGGAACAGAAAACTATGGCTACACCTTC	-	TRBV2	-	TRBJ1-2
CASILHRQDSNQPQHF	TGTGCCAGCATCCTCCACCGGCAGGATAGCAATCAGCCCCAGCATTTT	-	TRBV6-6	-	TRBJ1-5
CASSLSFRGAGNTEAFF	TGTGCCAGCAGCTTGTCTTTTCGCGGAGCCGGGAACACTGAAGCTTTCTTT	-	TRBV5-6	-	TRBJ1-1
CASRGASAYEQYF	TGCGCCAGCCGGGGGGCGTCGGCCTACGAGCAGTACTTC	-	TRBV5-1	-	TRBJ2-7
CASSPWTESAPNTEAFF	TGTGCCAGCAGCCCCTGGACTGAATCTGCGCCGAACACTGAAGCTTTCTTT	-	TRBV11-3	-	TRBJ1-1
CASSPLAGGHYEQYF	TGTGCCAGCAGCCCACTCGCGGGAGGCCACTACGAGCAGTACTTC	TRBD2	TRBV11-3	once	TRBJ2-7
CASSVEVYTEAFF	TGTGCCAGCAGTGTGGAGGTGTACACTGAAGCTTTCTTT	-	TRBV6-1	-	TRBJ1-1
CASSQDGGAAQPQHF	TGCGCCAGCAGCCAAGATGGGGGGGCGGCTCAGCCCCAGCATTTT	-	TRBV4-3	-	TRBJ1-5
CASSPGVHTDTQYF	TGTGCCAGCAGTCCGGGAGTTCACACAGATACGCAGTATTTT	-	TRBV14	-	TRBJ2-3
CASSLTVGLLSYEQYF	TGTGCCAGCAGTTTAACCGTGGGGCTTCTATCCTACGAGCAGTACTTC	-	TRBV27	-	TRBJ2-7
CASSLNTQLNTEAFF	TGTGCCAGCTCACTAAACACACAGCTGAACACTGAAGCTTTCTTT	-	TRBV18	-	TRBJ1-1
CASSPLEGKVPQHF	TGTGCCAGCAGCCCCCTGGAGGGTAAAGTGCCCCAGCATTTT	-	TRBV6-5	-	TRBJ1-5
CASSLGLRGGSEKLFF	TGTGCCAGCAGCTTAGGCCTGAGAGGGGGTTCTGAAAAACTGTTTTTT	-	TRBV7-2	-	TRBJ1-4
CATTGDPGVNVLTF	TGTGCCACAACGGGGGACCCTGGGGTCAACGTCCTGACTTTC	-	TRBV19	-	TRBJ2-6
CASSIRVGEKLFF	TGTGCCAGTAGTATCAGGGTAGGGGAAAAACTGTTTTTT	-	TRBV19	once	TRBJ1-4
CASSLRLAGVGQETQYF	TGTGCCAGCAGCTTGCGGCTAGCGGGAGTCGGACAAGAGACCCAGTACTTC	TRBD2	TRBV5-4	-	TRBJ2-5
CASSPNSRGRETQYF	TGCGCCAGCAGCCCCAATTCCAGGGGGCGGGAGACCCAGTACTTC	TRBD1	TRBV4-3	-	TRBJ2-5
CASSVAGGRSENEQFF	TGTGCCAGCAGCGTAGCTGGGGGCCGTTCAGAAAATGAGCAGTTCTTC	-	TRBV9	-	TRBJ2-1
CASQGGAGETQYF	TGTGCCTCCCAAGGGGGAGCCGGGGAGACCCAGTACTTC	-	TRBV30	-	TRBJ2-5
CASTENRGLRNEQFF	TGTGCCAGCACAGAAAACAGGGGACTTAGGAATGAGCAGTTCTTC	-	TRBV27	-	TRBJ2-1
CASGPWARGADTQYF	TGTGCCAGCGGACCCTGGGCGCGGGGGGCAGATACGCAGTATTTT	TRBD2	TRBV11-2	-	TRBJ2-3
CASSPVQGADGYTF	TGCGCCAGCAGCCCTGTACAGGGGGCGGATGGCTACACCTTC	TRBD1	TRBV5-1	-	TRBJ1-2
CASSLPTYEQYF	TGTGCCAGCAGCTTACCCACCTACGAGCAGTACTTC	-	TRBV7-2	-	TRBJ2-7
CASGQGGAYEQYF	TGTGCCAGCGGGCAGGGGGGCGCCTACGAGCAGTACTTC	-	TRBV25-1	-	TRBJ2-7
CSAGPADKETQYF	TGCAGCGCCGGACCGGCGGACAAAGAGACCCAGTACTTC	-	TRBV29-1	-	TRBJ2-5
CASSAAGGDSPLHF	TGTGCCAGCAGTGCGGCAGGGGGAGATTCACCCCTCCACTTT	TRBD1	TRBV2	-	TRBJ1-6
CASSLVPGGNTDTQYF	TGTGCCAGCAGCTTGGTGCCGGGGGGGAACACAGATACGCAGTATTTT	TRBD2	TRBV5-5	-	TRBJ2-3
CASKGSGSNYEQYF	TGTGCCAGCAAGGGTAGCGGGAGTAATTACGAGCAGTACTTC	TRBD2	TRBV2	-	TRBJ2-7
CSVGGRNTIYF	TGCAGCGTGGGTGGGAGGAACACCATATATTTT	-	TRBV29-1	-	TRBJ1-3
CASSLAGTSGKNEQFF	TGTGCCAGCAGCTTAGCCGGGACTAGCGGAAAAAATGAGCAGTTCTTC	TRBD2	TRBV7-6	-	TRBJ2-1
CASRSTSGSAYEQYF	TGTGCCAGCAGGTCTACTAGCGGTAGCGCCTACGAGCAGTACTTC	TRBD2	TRBV6-5	few	TRBJ2-7
CATKTDYSATGELFF	TGCGCCACTAAGACAGATTACTCAGCCACCGGGGAGCTGTTTTTT	-	TRBV10-2	-	TRBJ2-2
CASTSGQGWPGANVLTF	TGTGCCAGTACATCGGGACAGGGGTGGCCTGGGGCCAACGTCCTGACTTTC	TRBD1	TRBV19	-	TRBJ2-6
CASSSRGLAGREQYF	TGTGCCAGCAGTTCCAGGGGACTAGCGGGACGCGAGCAGTACTTC	TRBD2	TRBV6-5	-	TRBJ2-7
CASMRDSNQPQHF	TGTGCCAGCATGAGGGATAGCAATCAGCCCCAGCATTTT	-	TRBV28	-	TRBJ1-5
CASSQGQGPYGPQHF	TGTGCCAGCAGCCAGGGACAGGGCCCGTATGGGCCCCAGCATTTT	TRBD1	TRBV7-9	-	TRBJ1-5
CASSYGFSSGNTIYF	TGTGCCAGCAGTTATGGCTTCAGCTCTGGAAACACCATATATTTT	-	TRBV6-5	-	TRBJ1-3
CASSFPGTGGYTF	TGTGCCAGCAGCTTCCCCGGGACAGGGGGCTACACCTTC	TRBD1	TRBV7-8	-	TRBJ1-2
CSVDRGNDEKLFF	TGCAGCGTTGACAGGGGGAATGATGAAAAACTGTTTTTT	TRBD1	TRBV29-1	-	TRBJ1-4
CAITRTSATNEQFF	TGTGCCATCACGAGGACTAGCGCTACCAATGAGCAGTTCTTC	TRBD2	TRBV10-3	-	TRBJ2-1
CASSPTSADTQYF	TGCGCCAGCAGCCCGACTAGCGCAGATACGCAGTATTTT	TRBD2	TRBV4-3	-	TRBJ2-3
CASSPRPAGGRETQYF	TGTGCCAGTAGTCCACGGCCGGCGGGGGGCAGGGAGACCCAGTACTTC	TRBD2	TRBV19	-	TRBJ2-5
CASSDGLAGGIYEQFF	TGTGCCAGTAGTGACGGACTAGCGGGGGGGATATATGAGCAGTTCTTC	TRBD2	TRBV19	-	TRBJ2-1
CASSQGLATDTQYF	TGTGCCAGCAGCCAGGGACTAGCGACAGATACGCAGTATTTT	TRBD2	TRBV14	-	TRBJ2-3